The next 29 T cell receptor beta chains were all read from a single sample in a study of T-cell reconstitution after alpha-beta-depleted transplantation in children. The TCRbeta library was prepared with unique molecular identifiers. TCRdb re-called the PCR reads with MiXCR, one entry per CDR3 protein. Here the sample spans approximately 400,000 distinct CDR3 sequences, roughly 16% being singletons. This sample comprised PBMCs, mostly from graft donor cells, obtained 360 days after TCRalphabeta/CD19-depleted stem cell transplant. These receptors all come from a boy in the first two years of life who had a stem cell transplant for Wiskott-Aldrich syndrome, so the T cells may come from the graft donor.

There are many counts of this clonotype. CDR3 sequence: CASSAGTGVSYEQYF. The CDR3 bases are TGTGCCAGCAGTGCGGGGACAGGGGTTTCCTACGAGCAGTACTTC. The chain couples TRBV6-1 to TRBJ2-7; 10 positions match TRBD1. V lost 4 bases to trimming and J lost 1 base; unmatched junction nucleotides: 4. Germline lookup yields CDR1 MNHNS and CDR2 SASEGT. The CDR3 is 15 residues long.

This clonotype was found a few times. CDR3 bases: TGCGCCAGCAGCTTTGATTCTGGGAACACCGGGGAGCTGTTTTTT. Amino acid sequence: CASSFDSGNTGELFF. The chain couples TRBV5-1 to TRBJ2-2, with D uncertain. The CDR3 extends over 15 amino acids. Germline V lookup: CDR1 SGHRS, CDR2 YFSETQ. V was cut by 2 bases and J by 1 base, with 9 bases left in between.

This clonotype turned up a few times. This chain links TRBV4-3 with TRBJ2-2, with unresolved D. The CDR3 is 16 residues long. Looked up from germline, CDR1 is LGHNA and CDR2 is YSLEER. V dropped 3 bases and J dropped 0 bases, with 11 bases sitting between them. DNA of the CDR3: TGCGCCAGCAGCCAGGTTGCAGCCCCGAACACCGGGGAGCTGTTTTTT. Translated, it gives CASSQVAAPNTGELFF.

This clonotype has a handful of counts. The CDR3 loop reads CASTRNPSTGNYEQYF. The CDR3 nucleotides are TGTGCCAGCACCAGAAATCCCTCAACAGGGAACTACGAGCAGTACTTC. The J gene is TRBJ2-7, the V gene TRBV6-1; possible D gene TRBD1, 6 bases. The V end was cut by 7 bases, the J end by 3 bases, with 22 bases between. The V gene's germline CDR1 is MNHNS and CDR2 SASEGT. This CDR3 has 16 residues.

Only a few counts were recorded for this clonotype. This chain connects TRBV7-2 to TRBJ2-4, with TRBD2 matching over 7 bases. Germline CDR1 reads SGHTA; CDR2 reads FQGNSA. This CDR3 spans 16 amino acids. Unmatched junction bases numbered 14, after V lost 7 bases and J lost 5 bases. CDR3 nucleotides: TGTGCCAGCACCTCCAAAGTCGGGGGGTTCCAAAACATTCAGTACTTC. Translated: CASTSKVGGFQNIQYF.

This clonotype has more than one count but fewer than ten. The chain's CDR3 is CASRGETEAFF. Here the CDR3 DNA reads TGCGCCAGCAGGGGAGAGACTGAAGCTTTCTTT. The J gene is TRBJ1-1, the V gene TRBV5-1; no definite D call. V was clipped by 5 bases and J by 5 bases, with 7 bases between them. This CDR3 is built from 11 residues. Germline lookup yields CDR1 SGHRS and CDR2 YFSETQ.

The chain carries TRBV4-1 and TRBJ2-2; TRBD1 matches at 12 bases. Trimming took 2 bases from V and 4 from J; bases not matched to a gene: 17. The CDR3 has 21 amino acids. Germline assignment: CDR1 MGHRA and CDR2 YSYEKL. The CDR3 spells CASSQSQRPPGQGAGTGELFF. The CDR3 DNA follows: TGCGCCAGCAGCCAATCCCAAAGGCCTCCGGGACAGGGGGCGGGCACCGGGGAGCTGTTTTTT.

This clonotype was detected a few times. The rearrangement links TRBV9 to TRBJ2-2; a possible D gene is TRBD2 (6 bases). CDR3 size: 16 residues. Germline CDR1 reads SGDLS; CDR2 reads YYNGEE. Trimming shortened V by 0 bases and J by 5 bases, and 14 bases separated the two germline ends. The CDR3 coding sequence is TGTGCCAGCAGCGTAGGGGTATCTAGCGCAACCGGGGAGCTGTTTTTT. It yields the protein CASSVGVSSATGELFF. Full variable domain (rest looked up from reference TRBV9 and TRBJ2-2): DSGVTQTPKHLITATGQRVTLRCSPRSGDLSVYWYQQSLDQGLQFLIQYYNGEERAKGNILERFSAQQFPDLHSELNLSSLELGDSALYFCASSVGVSSATGELFFGEGSRLTVL.

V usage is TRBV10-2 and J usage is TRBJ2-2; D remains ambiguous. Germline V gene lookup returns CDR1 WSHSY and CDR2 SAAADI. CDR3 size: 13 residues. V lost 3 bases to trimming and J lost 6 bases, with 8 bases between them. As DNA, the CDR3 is TGCGCCAGCAGTGAATTTGTCCCCGGGGAGCTGTTTTTT. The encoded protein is CASSEFVPGELFF.

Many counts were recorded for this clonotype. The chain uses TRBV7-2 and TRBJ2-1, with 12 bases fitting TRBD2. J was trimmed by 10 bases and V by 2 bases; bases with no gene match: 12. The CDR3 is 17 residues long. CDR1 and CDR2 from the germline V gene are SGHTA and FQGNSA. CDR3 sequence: CASSLRLGLAGPREQFF. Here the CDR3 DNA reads TGTGCCAGCAGCTTAAGGTTGGGACTAGCGGGCCCTAGGGAGCAGTTCTTC. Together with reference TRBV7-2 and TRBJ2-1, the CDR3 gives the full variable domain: GAGVSQSPSNKVTEKGKDVELRCDPISGHTALYWYRQSLGQGLEFLIYFQGNSAPDKSGLPSDRFSAERTGGSVSTLTIQRTQQEDSAVYLCASSLRLGLAGPREQFFGPGTRLTVL.

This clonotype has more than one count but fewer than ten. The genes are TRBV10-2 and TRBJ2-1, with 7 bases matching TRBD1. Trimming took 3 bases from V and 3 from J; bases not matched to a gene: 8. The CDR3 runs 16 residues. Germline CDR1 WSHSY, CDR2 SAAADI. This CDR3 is CASSDPGTVFYNEQFF. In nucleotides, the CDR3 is TGCGCCAGCAGTGACCCCGGGACAGTCTTCTACAATGAGCAGTTCTTC.

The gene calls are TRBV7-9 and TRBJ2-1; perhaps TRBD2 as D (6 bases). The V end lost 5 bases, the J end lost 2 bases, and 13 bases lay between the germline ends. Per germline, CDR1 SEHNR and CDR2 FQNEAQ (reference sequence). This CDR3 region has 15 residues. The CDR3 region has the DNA TGTGCCAGCAGCCCGACTAGGGTGGCCTACAATGAGCAGTTCTTC. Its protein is CASSPTRVAYNEQFF. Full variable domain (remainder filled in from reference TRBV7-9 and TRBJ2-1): DTGVSQNPRHKITKRGQNVTFRCDPISEHNRLYWYRQTLGQGPEFLTYFQNEAQLEKSRLLSDRFSAERPKGSFSTLEIQRTEQGDSAMYLCASSPTRVAYNEQFFGPGTRLTVL.

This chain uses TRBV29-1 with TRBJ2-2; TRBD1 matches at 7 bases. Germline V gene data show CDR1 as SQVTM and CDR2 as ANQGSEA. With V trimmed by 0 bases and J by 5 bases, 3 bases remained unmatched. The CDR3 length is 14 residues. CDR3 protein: CSVEEGQATGELFF. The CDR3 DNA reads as TGCAGCGTTGAAGAAGGACAGGCGACCGGGGAGCTGTTTTTT.

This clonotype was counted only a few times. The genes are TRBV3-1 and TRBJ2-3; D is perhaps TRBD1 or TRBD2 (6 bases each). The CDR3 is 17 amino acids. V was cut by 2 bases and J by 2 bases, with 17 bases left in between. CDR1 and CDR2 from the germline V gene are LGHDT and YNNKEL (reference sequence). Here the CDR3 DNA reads TGTGCCAGCAGCCAATTTCGGGGGCCCCTAATCACAGATACGCAGTATTTT. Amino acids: CASSQFRGPLITDTQYF.

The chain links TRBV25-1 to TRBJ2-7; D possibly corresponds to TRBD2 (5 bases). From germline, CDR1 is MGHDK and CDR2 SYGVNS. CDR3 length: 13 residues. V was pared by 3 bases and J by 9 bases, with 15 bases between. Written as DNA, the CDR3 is TGTGCCAGCAGTGATGTGTCGGAGGTAGGGCAGTACTTC. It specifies CASSDVSEVGQYF.

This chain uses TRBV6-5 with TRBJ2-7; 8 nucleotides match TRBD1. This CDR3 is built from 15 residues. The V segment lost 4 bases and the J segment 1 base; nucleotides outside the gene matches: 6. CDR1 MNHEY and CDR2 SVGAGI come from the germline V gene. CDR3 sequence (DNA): TGTGCCAGCAGTTCACACCAGGGGGCGTCCTACGAGCAGTACTTC. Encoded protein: CASSSHQGASYEQYF.

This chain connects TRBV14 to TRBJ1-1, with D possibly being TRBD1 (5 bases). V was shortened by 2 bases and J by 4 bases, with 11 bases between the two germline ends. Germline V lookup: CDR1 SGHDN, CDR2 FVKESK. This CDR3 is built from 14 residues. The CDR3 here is CASSQKQVFTEAFF. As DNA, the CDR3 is TGTGCCAGCAGCCAAAAACAGGTGTTCACTGAAGCTTTCTTT.

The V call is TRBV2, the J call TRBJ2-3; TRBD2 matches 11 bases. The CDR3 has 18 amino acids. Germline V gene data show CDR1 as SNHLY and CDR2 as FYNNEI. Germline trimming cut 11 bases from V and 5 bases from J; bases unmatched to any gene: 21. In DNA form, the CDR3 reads TGTGCCTTCAGTCCCAGCCGGCTACTAGCGGGGGTTAAAGATACGCAGTATTTT. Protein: CAFSPSRLLAGVKDTQYF.

The CDR3 DNA reads TGTGCCAGCAGTTTAGCGCTAAAGTTCCACGGAGACAGACTGTACAATGAGCAGTTCTTC. It encodes CASSLALKFHGDRLYNEQFF. The chain couples TRBV12-3 or TRBV12-4 to TRBJ2-1, with D possibly TRBD1 on 5 matching bases. V was cut by 0 bases and J by 4 bases, with 25 bases left in between. This CDR3 region has 20 residues.

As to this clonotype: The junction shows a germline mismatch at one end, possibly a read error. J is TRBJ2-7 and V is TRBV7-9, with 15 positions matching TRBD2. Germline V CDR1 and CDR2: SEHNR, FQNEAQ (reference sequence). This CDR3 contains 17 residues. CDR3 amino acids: CASSRGLAGGLSNEQYF. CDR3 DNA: TGTGCCAGCAGCCGGGGACTAGCGGGAGGCCTCTCCAACGAGCAGTACTTC.

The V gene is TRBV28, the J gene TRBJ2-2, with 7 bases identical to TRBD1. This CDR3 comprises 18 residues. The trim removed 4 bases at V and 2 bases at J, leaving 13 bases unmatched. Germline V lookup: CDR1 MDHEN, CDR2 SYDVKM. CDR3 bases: TGTGCCAGCAGTTACTCCCTCGGGGCAGGGGGAAACACCGGGGAGCTGTTTTTT. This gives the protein CASSYSLGAGGNTGELFF.

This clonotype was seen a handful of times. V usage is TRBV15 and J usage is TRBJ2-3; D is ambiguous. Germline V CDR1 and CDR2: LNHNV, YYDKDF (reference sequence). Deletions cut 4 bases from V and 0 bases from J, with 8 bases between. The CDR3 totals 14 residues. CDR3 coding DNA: TGTGCCACCAGCATCCTCCATAGCACAGATACGCAGTATTTT. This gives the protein CATSILHSTDTQYF.

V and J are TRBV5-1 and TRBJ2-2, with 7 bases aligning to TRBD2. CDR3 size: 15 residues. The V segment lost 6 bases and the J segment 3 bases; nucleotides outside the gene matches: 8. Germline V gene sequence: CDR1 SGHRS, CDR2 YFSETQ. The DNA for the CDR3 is TGCGCCAGCACTTTGAATCGGGGGGACACCGGGGAGCTGTTTTTT. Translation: CASTLNRGDTGELFF.

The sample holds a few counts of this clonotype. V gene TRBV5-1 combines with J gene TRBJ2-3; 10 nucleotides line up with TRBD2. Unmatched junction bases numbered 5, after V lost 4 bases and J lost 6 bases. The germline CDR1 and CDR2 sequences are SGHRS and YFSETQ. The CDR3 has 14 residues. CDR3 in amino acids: CASSISGRSDTQYF. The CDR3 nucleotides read TGCGCCAGCAGCATTAGCGGGAGGAGCGATACGCAGTATTTT.

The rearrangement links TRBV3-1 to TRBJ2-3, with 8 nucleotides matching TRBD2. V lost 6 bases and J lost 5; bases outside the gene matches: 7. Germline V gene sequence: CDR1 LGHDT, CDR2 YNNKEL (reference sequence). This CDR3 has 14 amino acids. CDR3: CASRSSGRGDTQYF. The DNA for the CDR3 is TGTGCCAGCAGGTCCAGCGGGAGAGGAGATACGCAGTATTTT.

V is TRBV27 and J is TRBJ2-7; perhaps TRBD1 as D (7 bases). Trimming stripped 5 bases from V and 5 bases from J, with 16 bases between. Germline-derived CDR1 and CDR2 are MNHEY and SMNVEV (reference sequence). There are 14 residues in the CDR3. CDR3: CASSTRGGGNEQYF. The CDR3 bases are TGTGCCAGCAGTACCCGCGGAGGGGGCAACGAGCAGTACTTC.

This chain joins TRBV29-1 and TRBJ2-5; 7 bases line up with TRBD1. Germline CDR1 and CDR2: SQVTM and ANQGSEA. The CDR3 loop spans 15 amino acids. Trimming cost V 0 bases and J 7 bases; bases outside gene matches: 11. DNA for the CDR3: TGCAGCGTTGAAGATCTTCAACGGGACAGCGGGACCCAGTACTTC. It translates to CSVEDLQRDSGTQYF.

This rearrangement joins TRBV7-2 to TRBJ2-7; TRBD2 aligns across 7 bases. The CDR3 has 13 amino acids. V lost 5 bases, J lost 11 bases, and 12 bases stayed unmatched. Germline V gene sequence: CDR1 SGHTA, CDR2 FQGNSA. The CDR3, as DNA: TGTGCCAGCAGCCCACAAGGGGAGGGGCGGGAGTACTTC. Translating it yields CASSPQGEGREYF.

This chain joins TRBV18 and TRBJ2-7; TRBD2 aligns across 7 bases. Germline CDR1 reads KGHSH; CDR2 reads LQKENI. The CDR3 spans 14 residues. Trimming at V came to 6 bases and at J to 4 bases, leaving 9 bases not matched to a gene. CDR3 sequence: CASSFGGGPYEQYF. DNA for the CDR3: TGTGCCAGCTCCTTTGGGGGAGGGCCTTACGAGCAGTACTTC.